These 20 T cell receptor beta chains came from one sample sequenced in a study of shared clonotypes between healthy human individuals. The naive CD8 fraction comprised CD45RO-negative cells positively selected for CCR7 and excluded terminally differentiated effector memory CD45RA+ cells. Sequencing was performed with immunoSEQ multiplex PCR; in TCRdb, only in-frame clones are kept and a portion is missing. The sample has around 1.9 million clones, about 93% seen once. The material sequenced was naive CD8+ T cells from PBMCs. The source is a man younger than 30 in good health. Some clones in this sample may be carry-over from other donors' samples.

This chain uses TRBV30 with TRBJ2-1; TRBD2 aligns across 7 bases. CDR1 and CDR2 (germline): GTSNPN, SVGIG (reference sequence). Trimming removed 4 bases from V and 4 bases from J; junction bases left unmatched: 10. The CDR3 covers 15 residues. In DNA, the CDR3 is TGTGCCTGGACGAAGGGGCTAGCGGCATACAATGAGCAGTTCTTC. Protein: CAWTKGLAAYNEQFF.

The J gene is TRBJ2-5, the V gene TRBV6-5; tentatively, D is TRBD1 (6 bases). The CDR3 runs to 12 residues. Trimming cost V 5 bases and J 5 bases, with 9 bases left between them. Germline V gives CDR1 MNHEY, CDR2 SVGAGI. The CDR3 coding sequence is TGTGCCAGCAGTCAGGGGCGGGAGACCCAGTACTTC. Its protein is CASSQGRETQYF.

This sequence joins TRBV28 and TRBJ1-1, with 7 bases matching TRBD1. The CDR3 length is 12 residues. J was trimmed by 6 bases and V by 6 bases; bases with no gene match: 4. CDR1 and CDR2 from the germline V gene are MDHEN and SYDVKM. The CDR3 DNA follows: TGTGCCAGCAGATCCGGGACAGCTGAAGCTTTCTTT. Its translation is CASRSGTAEAFF. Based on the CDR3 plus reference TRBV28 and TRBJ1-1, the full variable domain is DVKVTQSSRYLVKRTGEKVFLECVQDMDHENMFWYRQDPGLGLRLIYFSYDVKMKEKGDIPEGYSVSREKKERFSLILESASTNQTSMYLCASRSGTAEAFFGQGTRLTVV.

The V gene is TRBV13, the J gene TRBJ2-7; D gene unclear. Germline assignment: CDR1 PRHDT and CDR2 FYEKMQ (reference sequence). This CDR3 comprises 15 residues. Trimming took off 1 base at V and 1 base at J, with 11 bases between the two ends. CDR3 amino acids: CASSLEATLSYEQYF. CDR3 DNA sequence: TGTGCCAGCAGCTTAGAGGCCACCTTATCCTACGAGCAGTACTTC.

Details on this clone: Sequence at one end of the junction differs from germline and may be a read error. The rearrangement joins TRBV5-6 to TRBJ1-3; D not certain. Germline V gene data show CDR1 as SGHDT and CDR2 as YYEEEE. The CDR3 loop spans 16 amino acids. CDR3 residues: CASSPAHSGSGNAIYF. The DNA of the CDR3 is TGTGCCAGCAGCCCGGCCCATAGTGGCTCTGGAAACGCCATATATTTT. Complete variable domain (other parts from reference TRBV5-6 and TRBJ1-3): DAGVTQSPTHLIKTRGQQVTLRCSPKSGHDTVSWYQQALGQGPQFIFQYYEEEERQRGNFPDRFSGHQFPNYSSELNVNALLLGDSALYLCASSPAHSGSGNAIYFGEGSWLTVV.

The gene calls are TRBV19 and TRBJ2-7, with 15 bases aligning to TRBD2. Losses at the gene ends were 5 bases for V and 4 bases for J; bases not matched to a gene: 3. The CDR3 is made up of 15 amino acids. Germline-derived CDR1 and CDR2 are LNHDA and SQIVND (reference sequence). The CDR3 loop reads CASSPGTSGRYEQYF. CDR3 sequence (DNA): TGTGCCAGTAGTCCCGGGACTAGCGGGAGGTACGAGCAGTACTTC.

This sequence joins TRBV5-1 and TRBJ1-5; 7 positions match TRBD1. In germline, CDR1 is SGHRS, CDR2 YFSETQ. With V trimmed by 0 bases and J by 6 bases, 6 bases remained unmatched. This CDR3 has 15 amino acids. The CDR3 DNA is TGCGCCAGCAGCTTGGGACAGGGTCGGGGTCAGCCCCAGCATTTT. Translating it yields CASSLGQGRGQPQHF.

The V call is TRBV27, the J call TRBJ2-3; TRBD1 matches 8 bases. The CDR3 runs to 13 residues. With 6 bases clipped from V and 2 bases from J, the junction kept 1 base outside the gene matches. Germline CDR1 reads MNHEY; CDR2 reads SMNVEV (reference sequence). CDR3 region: CASRDRATDTQYF. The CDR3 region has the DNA TGTGCCAGCAGGGACAGGGCCACAGATACGCAGTATTTT.

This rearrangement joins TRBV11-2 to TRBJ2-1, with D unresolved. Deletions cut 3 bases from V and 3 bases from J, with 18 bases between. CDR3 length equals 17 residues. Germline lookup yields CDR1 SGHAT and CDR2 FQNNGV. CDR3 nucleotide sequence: TGTGCCAGCAGCTTGTCTTTCGGTGGCGGAAACTACAATGAGCAGTTCTTC. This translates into CASSLSFGGGNYNEQFF.

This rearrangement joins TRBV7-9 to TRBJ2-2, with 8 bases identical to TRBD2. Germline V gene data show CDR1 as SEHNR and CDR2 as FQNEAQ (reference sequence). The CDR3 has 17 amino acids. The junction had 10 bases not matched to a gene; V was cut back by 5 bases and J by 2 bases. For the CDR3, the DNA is TGTGCCAGCAGCGCCCCGGGACTAGGAGGTAACACCGGGGAGCTGTTTTTT. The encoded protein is CASSAPGLGGNTGELFF.

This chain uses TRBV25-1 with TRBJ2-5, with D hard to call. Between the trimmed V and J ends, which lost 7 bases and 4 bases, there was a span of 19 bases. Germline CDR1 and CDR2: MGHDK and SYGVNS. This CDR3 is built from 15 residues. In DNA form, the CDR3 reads TGTGCCAGCAAGGGCATCCCATCGGCAAGAGAGACCCAGTACTTC. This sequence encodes CASKGIPSARETQYF.

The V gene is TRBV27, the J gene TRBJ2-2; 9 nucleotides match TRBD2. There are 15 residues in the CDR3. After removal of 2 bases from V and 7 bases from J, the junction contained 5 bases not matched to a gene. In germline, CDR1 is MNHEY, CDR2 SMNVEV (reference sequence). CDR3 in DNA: TGTGCCAGCAGTTTAGCGGGAGGGCCCTACGGGGAGCTGTTTTTT. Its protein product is CASSLAGGPYGELFF.

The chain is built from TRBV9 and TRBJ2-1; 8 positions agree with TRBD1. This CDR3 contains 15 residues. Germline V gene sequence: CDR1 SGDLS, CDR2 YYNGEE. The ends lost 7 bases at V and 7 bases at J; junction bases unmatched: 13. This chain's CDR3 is CASAFTGGLLNEQFF. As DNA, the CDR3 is TGTGCCAGCGCCTTCACAGGGGGGCTCCTAAATGAGCAGTTCTTC.

The CDR3 DNA sequence: TGTGCCTGGAGTGCCCATGGACTAGCGGGAGTGTCTCAACGCACAGATACGCAGTATTTT. Amino acids: CAWSAHGLAGVSQRTDTQYF. The chain recombines TRBV30 with TRBJ2-3; 13 bases match TRBD2. CDR3 length equals 20 residues. Trimming at V came to 1 base and at J to 1 base, leaving 14 bases not matched to a gene. Germline CDR1 GTSNPN, CDR2 SVGIG (reference sequence).

CDR3 residues: CASSTHRDRVSRGYGYTF. The CDR3 DNA is TGTGCCAGCAGTACCCACCGGGACAGGGTTTCTCGTGGCTATGGCTACACCTTC. The chain carries TRBV27 and TRBJ1-2; the match to TRBD1 covers 9 bases. Germline CDR1 reads MNHEY; CDR2 reads SMNVEV (reference sequence). J lost 4 bases, V lost 5 bases, and 17 bases had no gene match. This CDR3 region has 18 residues.

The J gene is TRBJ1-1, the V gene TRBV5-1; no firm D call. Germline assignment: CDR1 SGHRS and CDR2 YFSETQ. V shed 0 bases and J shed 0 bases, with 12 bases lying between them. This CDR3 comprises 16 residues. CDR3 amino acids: CASSLVPENMNTEAFF. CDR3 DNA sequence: TGCGCCAGCAGCTTGGTCCCAGAGAACATGAACACTGAAGCTTTCTTT. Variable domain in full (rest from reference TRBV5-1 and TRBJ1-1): KAGVTQTPRYLIKTRGQQVTLSCSPISGHRSVSWYQQTPGQGLQFLFEYFSETQRNKGNFPGRFSGRQFSNSRSEMNVSTLELGDSALYLCASSLVPENMNTEAFFGQGTRLTVV.

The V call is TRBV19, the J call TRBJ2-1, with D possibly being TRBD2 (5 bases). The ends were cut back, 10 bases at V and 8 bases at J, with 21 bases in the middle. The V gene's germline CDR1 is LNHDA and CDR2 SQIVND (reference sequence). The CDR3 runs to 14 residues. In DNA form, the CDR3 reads TGTGCCACAACGTCCTGGACTGGACGGGATGAGCAGTTCTTC. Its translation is CATTSWTGRDEQFF.

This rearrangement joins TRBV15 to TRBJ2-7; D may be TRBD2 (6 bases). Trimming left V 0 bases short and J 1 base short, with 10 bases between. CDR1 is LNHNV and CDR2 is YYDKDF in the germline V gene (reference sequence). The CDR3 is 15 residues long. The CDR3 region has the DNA TGTGCCACCAGCAGAGAGGGCGGGAATTCCTACGAGCAGTACTTC. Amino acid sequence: CATSREGGNSYEQYF.

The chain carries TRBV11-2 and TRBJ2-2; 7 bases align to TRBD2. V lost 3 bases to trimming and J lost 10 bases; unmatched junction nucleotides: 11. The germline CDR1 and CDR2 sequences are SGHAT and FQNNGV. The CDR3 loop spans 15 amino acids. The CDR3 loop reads CASSFWRAGYAELFF. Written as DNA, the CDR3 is TGTGCCAGCAGCTTTTGGCGAGCGGGATATGCGGAGCTGTTTTTT. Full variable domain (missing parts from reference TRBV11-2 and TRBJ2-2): EAGVAQSPRYKIIEKRQSVAFWCNPISGHATLYWYQQILGQGPKLLIQFQNNGVVDDSQLPKDRFSAERLKGVDSTLKIQPAKLEDSAVYLCASSFWRAGYAELFFGEGSRLTVL.

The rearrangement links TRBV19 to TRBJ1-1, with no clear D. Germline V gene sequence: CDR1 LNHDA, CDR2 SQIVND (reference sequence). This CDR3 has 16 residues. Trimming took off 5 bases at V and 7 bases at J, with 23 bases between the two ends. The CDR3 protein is CASSGIQNPSIYEAFF. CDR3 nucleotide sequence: TGTGCCAGTAGTGGGATTCAGAACCCCTCGATTTATGAAGCTTTCTTT.